The clone carrying this TCR beta chain came up a few times. Trimming pared 7 bases from V and 3 bases from J, leaving 13 bases between. Germline V gene data show CDR1 as MNHEY and CDR2 as SVGAGI. The CDR3 extends over 13 amino acids. These data belong to a study of CD8+ T cells in alopecia areata. After isolation, RNA underwent reverse transcription to generate cDNA as the sequencing template. The data were produced by immunoSEQ multiplex PCR, yet TCRdb's version contains in-frame clones alone and is incomplete. The data contain 55,000 to 70,000 clones, about 44% of them seen just once; the ten biggest clones take up roughly 17%.

This specimen was CD8+ T cells sorted from blood, taken at week 0. This sequence joins TRBV6-5 and TRBJ2-7; possible D gene TRBD2, 5 bases. This clonotype originated in a human donor with alopecia areata. In DNA, the CDR3 is TGTGCCAGCACCCGGCCCGGGGACTACGAGCAGTACTTC. This codes for CASTRPGDYEQYF.